This T cell receptor beta chain appears in the sequencing data of a study of blood T cell repertoires in COVID-19. About the study: The United States, Italy and Spain provided the acute and convalescent COVID-19 samples. T cells, B-cell-depleted T cells, or PBMCs provided the cDNA or gDNA that served as material.

How the authors handled the data: Amplification from reference gene primers served as the basis for estimated nucleated cell counts. The data were produced by immunoSEQ multiplex PCR, yet TCRdb's version contains in-frame clones alone and is incomplete. The D gene and trimming were derived from the DNA, and the V and J assignments and clone size from that table. Of 250,000 to 350,000 clones in the sample, about 88% were seen once. The CDR3 spans 15 residues. The junction had 8 bases not matched to a gene; V was cut back by 3 bases and J by 4 bases. Germline V gene sequence: CDR1 LNHDA, CDR2 SQIVND (reference sequence).

The receptor's source is a woman aged 55-75 years with acute or convalescent COVID-19. The rearrangement links TRBV19 to TRBJ1-2; 7 positions match TRBD1. The material sequenced was peripheral blood. Here the CDR3 DNA reads TGTGCCAGTAGTATGGCATGGGACAGAAGCTATGGCTACACCTTC. It yields the protein CASSMAWDRSYGYTF.